In its sample, the clone carrying this TCR beta chain was seen a few times. Antigen: not known. The source of the sample is a study of T-cell memory formation after mild COVID-19. The wider study: Clusters of TCRs were largely donor specific. The study, taken as a whole, reports: Clones contracting across day 15 to 85 had a balanced CD4/CD8 profile; later expanding clones leaned CD4+.

The 5'RACE method, run with constant-segment primers, produced TCR alpha and TCR beta cDNA libraries (carrying sample barcodes and UMIs). MiXCR, applied by TCRdb to the 5' RACE reads, yields one record per CDR3 protein. This table has around 450,000 distinct CDR3 sequences, over 15% appearing once. This sequence was found in an adult woman who had mild COVID-19 (a few samples of this study predate the infection). Cell type and time point are not known. The sequencing input was PBMCs or a T cell subset sorted from them (not recorded which).

The CDR3 sequence is CASSLALVAHQETQYF. CDR3 nucleotides: TGTGCCAGCAGCTTAGCCCTCGTGGCTCACCAAGAGACCCAGTACTTC. The chain is built from TRBV7-2 and TRBJ2-5; D remains unclear. Trimming removed 0 bases from V and 0 bases from J, with 11 bases in between. CDR1 is SGHTA, CDR2 FQGNSA, per germline. This CDR3 has 16 amino acids. Looking up the rest from reference TRBV7-2 and TRBJ2-5 gives the full variable domain: GAGVSQSPSNKVTEKGKDVELRCDPISGHTALYWYRQSLGQGLEFLIYFQGNSAPDKSGLPSDRFSAERTGGSVSTLTIQRTQQEDSAVYLCASSLALVAHQETQYFGPGTRLLVL.